The clone carrying this T cell receptor beta chain was seen more than once but under ten times. Trimming left V 7 bases short and J 7 bases short, with 16 bases between. There are 12 residues in the CDR3. From germline, CDR1 is SQVTM and CDR2 ANQGSEA. TCRdb recomputed calls from the 5' RACE reads with MiXCR, one row per CDR3 protein. The sample lists 70,000 or so distinct CDR3 sequences, approximately 13% occurring once. This record belongs to a study of early T cells in non-severe SARS-CoV-2 infection. Study context: The input, bulk RNA from unsorted whole blood, was sequenced, and chains were unpaired.

What was sequenced was whole blood. V gene TRBV29-1 combines with J gene TRBJ1-1; D is undetermined. This receptor was identified in an adult who was a healthcare worker with PCR-confirmed SARS-CoV-2 infection or an uninfected control (not recorded which). CDR3 nucleotide sequence: TGCAGCGCCCGAATCCCCCAGGATGAAGCTTTCTTT. It codes for CSARIPQDEAFF.